This T cell receptor beta chain originates from a study of blood T cell repertoires in COVID-19. Background on the study: Acute and convalescent COVID-19 specimens originated in the United States, Italy and Spain.

The assay was immunoSEQ multiplex PCR, and TCRdb's table has in-frame clones only and misses some. The data show about 110,000 clones, around four fifths seen once. CDR1 SNHLY and CDR2 FYNNEI come from the germline V gene. The junction had 4 bases not matched to a gene; V was cut back by 8 bases and J by 2 bases. This CDR3 has 13 amino acids. This sequence joins TRBV2 and TRBJ2-3; TRBD2 agrees at 7 bases. Sequencing input: peripheral blood. This clonotype was sampled from a woman aged 55 to 70 with acute or convalescent COVID-19. The CDR3 region has the DNA TGTGCCAGCGGGCGGGGGTCCACAGATACGCAGTATTTT. Its protein product is CASGRGSTDTQYF.